This T cell receptor beta chain was sequenced in a study of blood T cells in healthy people across ages. A second PCR, run for 7 to 11 cycles, used a sample-barcoded 5' primer plus a J-beta primer mix. A tag from a template-switch adaptor with 12 random nucleotides marked each cDNA molecule. One entry per CDR3 protein, called by TCRdb with MiXCR from the 5' RACE reads. The table has about 290,000 distinct CDR3 sequences, 27% seen once. For this clonotype: Mismatch with germline at one junction end may stem from a read error.

CDR1 is LGHDT, CDR2 YNNKEL, per germline (reference sequence). The CDR3 spans 14 residues. The chain links TRBV3-1 to TRBJ2-2; possibly TRBD2 for D (6 bases). Material: blood. The clonotype comes from a woman in her 70s in good health. CDR3 in amino acids: CASSHFSPPGELFF. In DNA, the CDR3 is TGTGCCAGCAGCCATTTTTCCCCGCCGGGGGAGTTGTTTTTT.